This entry is about one TCR beta chain. Indicated time point: neoterminal ileum biopsy at postoperative endoscopy, about 6 months after surgery. This sample was included in a study of T cell repertoires in ileal Crohn's disease. Clones were sequenced by immunoSEQ multiplex PCR, and TCRdb holds only the in-frame ones, with some missing. The data hold tens of thousands of clones, with 85% to 90% observed a single time. This TCR came from an adult with Crohn's disease. Sequencing was carried out using ileal tissue.

The CDR3 sequence is CAGLGQGFSEAFF. The CDR3 nucleotides read TGTGCCGGATTAGGACAGGGTTTTTCCGAAGCTTTCTTT. This chain links TRBV30 with TRBJ1-1; 8 nucleotides align to TRBD1. The germline V gene has CDR1 GTSNPN and CDR2 SVGIG (reference sequence). V shed 8 bases and J 8 bases; nucleotides not matched to a gene: 13. The CDR3 sequence is 13 residues long.